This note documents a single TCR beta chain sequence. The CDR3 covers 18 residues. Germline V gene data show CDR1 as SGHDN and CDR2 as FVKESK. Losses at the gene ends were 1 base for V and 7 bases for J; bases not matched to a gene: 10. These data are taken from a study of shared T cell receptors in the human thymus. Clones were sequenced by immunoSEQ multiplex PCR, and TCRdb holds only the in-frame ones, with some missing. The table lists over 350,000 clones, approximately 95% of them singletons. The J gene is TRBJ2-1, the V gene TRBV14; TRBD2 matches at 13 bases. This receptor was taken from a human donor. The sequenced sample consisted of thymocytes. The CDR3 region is CASSQVLLLAGGRNEQFF. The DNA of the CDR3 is TGTGCCAGCAGCCAAGTACTATTACTAGCGGGAGGGCGAAATGAGCAGTTCTTC.